The rows below give T cell receptor beta chains drawn from one sample of a study of T-cell memory formation after mild COVID-19. TCRdb redid the calling of the 5' RACE reads with MiXCR, one entry per CDR3 protein. The sample includes under 250,000 distinct CDR3 sequences, more than 8% seen only once; the top ten take 3% to 4%. Sequencing input: PBMCs or a T cell subset sorted from them (not recorded which). The receptors derive from a young man who had mild COVID-19 (a few samples of this study predate the infection). Cell type and time point are not known. The conserved cysteine and the conserved F or W are not part of the CDR3 here. Each record gives: J gene, clone size, V gene, D gene, CDR3 protein. D genes are given only for firm matches. Where a row states a size, it is once, few, many or the class of an expanded clone; other rows omit it.

J: TRBJ2-5; size: many; V: TRBV6-5; D: .; CDR3: ASSPPQGPLETQY
J: TRBJ2-5; size: .; V: TRBV5-1; D: .; CDR3: ASSLEIGETQY
J: TRBJ1-1; size: few; V: TRBV7-2; D: .; CDR3: ASSLRTAEAF
J: TRBJ1-6; size: .; V: TRBV19; D: TRBD1; CDR3: ASTDRVGSPLH
J: TRBJ2-3; size: few; V: TRBV7-2; D: TRBD2; CDR3: ASSLRSGVTDTQY
J: TRBJ2-7; size: few; V: TRBV9; D: .; CDR3: ASSVGVGRGAYSYEQY
J: TRBJ2-1; size: few; V: TRBV20-1; D: TRBD2; CDR3: SATRTSGGLRF
J: TRBJ1-1; size: .; V: TRBV27; D: .; CDR3: ASGHTGYTEAF
J: TRBJ1-5; size: many; V: TRBV14; D: .; CDR3: ASSQSYSNQPQH
J: TRBJ2-3; size: .; V: TRBV27; D: .; CDR3: ASSQGTQY